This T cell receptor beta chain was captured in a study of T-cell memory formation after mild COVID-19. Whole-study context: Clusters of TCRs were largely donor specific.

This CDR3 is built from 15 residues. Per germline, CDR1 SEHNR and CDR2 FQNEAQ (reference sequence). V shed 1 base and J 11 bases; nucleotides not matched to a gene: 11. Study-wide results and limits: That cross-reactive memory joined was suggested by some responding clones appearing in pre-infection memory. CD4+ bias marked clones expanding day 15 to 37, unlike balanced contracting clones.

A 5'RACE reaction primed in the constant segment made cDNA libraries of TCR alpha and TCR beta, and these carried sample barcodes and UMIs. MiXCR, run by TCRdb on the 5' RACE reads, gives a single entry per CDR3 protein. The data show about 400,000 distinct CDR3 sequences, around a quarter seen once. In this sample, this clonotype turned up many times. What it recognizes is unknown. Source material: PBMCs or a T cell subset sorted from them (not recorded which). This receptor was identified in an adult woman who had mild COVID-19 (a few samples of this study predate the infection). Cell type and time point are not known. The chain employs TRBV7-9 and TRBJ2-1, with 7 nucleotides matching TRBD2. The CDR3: CASSLEGGRIDKQFF. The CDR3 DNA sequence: TGTGCCAGCAGCTTAGAAGGCGGGAGAATTGATAAGCAGTTCTTC.